This TCR beta chain appears in the sequencing data of a study of immune heterogeneity within non-small cell lung tumors. TCRs were amplified from 600 to 700 ng gDNA of bulk tumor per sample. Several biopsies per primary tumor, spaced far apart, were taken during surgery. Patients underwent curative surgery for non-small cell lung cancer (untreated and newly diagnosed). V dropped 5 bases and J dropped 11 bases, with 13 bases sitting between them. CDR1 is SGHAT, CDR2 FQDESV, per germline (reference sequence). CDR3 length: 12 residues. It was a multiplex PCR that amplified TCR beta CDR3, with 32 V and 13 J primers. TCRdb ran MiXCR on the multiplex PCR reads and lists one entry per CDR3 protein. Among 21,000 or so distinct CDR3 sequences listed, more than 25% were seen once.

The clonotype originates from a man aged 40-55 years with non-small cell lung cancer. The material sequenced was lung tumor tissue. The chain links TRBV11-1 to TRBJ2-1; D unclear. CDR3 amino acids: CASSTQSRKQFF. CDR3 DNA: TGTGCCAGCAGCACACAAAGCCGCAAGCAGTTCTTC.